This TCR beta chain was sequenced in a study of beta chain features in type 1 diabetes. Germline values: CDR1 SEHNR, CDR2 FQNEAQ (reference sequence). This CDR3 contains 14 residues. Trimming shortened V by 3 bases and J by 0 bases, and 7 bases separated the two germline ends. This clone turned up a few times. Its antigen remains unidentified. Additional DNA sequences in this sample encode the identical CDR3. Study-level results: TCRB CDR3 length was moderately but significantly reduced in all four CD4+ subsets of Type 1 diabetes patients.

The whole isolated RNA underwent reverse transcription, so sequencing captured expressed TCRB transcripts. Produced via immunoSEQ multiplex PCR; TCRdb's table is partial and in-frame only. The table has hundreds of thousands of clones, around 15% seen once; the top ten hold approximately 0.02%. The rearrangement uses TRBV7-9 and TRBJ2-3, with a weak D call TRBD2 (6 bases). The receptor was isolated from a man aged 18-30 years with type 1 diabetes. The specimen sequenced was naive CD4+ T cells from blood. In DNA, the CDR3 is TGTGCCAGCAGCTTTAGCGGTAGCACAGATACGCAGTATTTT. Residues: CASSFSGSTDTQYF.